Listed below are T cell receptor beta chains from one sample, sequenced in a study of cytomegalovirus exposure and HLA in healthy donors. Libraries were prepared by immunoSEQ multiplex PCR; TCRdb keeps only in-frame clonotypes and omits some of them. The sample carries approximately 22,000 clones, around 77% recorded once. Input material: PBMCs. Source of these receptors: a man aged 55 to 70 in good health and CMV-seronegative. The CDR3 runs from the conserved cysteine through the conserved F or W. A D gene is named only where the DNA matches it firmly. Some rows have no size entry. The others give once, few or many, or a class for an expanded clone.

-,TRBV28,-,TRBJ2-3,TGTGCCAGCAGCCTCCAGGGGAAAGGCACAGATACGCAGTATTTT,CASSLQGKGTDTQYF
TRBD2,TRBV5-1,-,TRBJ2-1,TGCGCCAGCAGTAGCGGGGGCCGTTCCTACAATGAGCAGTTCTTC,CASSSGGRSYNEQFF
-,TRBV30,-,TRBJ1-4,TGTGCCTGGTCAATGGGAGTCGATGAAAAACTGTTTTTT,CAWSMGVDEKLFF
-,TRBV5-8,-,TRBJ2-6,TGTGCCAGCAACCAGGGGCCCTCTGGGGCCAACGTCCTGACTTTC,CASNQGPSGANVLTF
TRBD1,TRBV2,-,TRBJ1-4,TGTGCCAGCAGTTTATCCGGGACAGGGGCCAGAAAACTGTTTTTT,CASSLSGTGARKLFF
-,TRBV19,-,TRBJ2-3,TGTGCCAGTAGAATCGGGGTGAGCACAGATACGCAGTATTTT,CASRIGVSTDTQYF
-,TRBV7-2,-,TRBJ1-1,TGTGCCAGCACCCCGGCGCCGGGGGTAGTAGCTGAAGCTTTCTTT,CASTPAPGVVAEAFF
-,TRBV7-3,once,TRBJ2-2,TGTGCCAGCAGCTTACCGGGCACCGGGGAGCTGTTTTTT,CASSLPGTGELFF
-,TRBV7-3,-,TRBJ2-5,TGTGCCAGCAGCTTAAGGGGACAAGGCCCTCGGGAGACCCAGTACTTC,CASSLRGQGPRETQYF
TRBD2,TRBV19,-,TRBJ2-3,TGTTCCAGTAGGACTAGCGGAGCTAGCACAGATACGCAGTATTTT,CSSRTSGASTDTQYF
TRBD2,TRBV30,-,TRBJ2-3,TGTGCCTGGAGTGTAGCCCCCCCACTAGCGGGGGCCCGGCGAGATACGCAGTATTTT,CAWSVAPPLAGARRDTQYF
TRBD1,TRBV27,-,TRBJ2-7,TGTGCCAGCAGTTCACAGGGGATCGGGTCCTACGAGCAGTACTTC,CASSSQGIGSYEQYF
TRBD1,TRBV6-5,-,TRBJ1-3,TGTGCCAGCAGCATGGACAGGGGTTATAGAAACACCATATATTTT,CASSMDRGYRNTIYF
TRBD2,TRBV7-3,-,TRBJ2-1,TGTGCCAGCAGCCCTGGACTAGCGGGGGGGCCAGCTGAGCAGTTCTTC,CASSPGLAGGPAEQFF
-,TRBV5-1,-,TRBJ2-5,TGCGCCAGCAGCTTGCGGGTCAAAAGGGAGACCCAGTACTTC,CASSLRVKRETQYF
TRBD2,TRBV6-5,-,TRBJ2-1,TGTGCCAGCAGTCCCCGAAGCGGGAGTAATGAGCAGTTCTTC,CASSPRSGSNEQFF
TRBD1,TRBV29-1,-,TRBJ1-2,TGCAGCCTTCCTGACAGGGGAAATGGCTACACCTTC,CSLPDRGNGYTF
-,TRBV7-3,-,TRBJ2-2,TGTGCCAGCAGCTTAACTCCCAGCGGGGAGCTGTTTTTT,CASSLTPSGELFF
-,TRBV5-1,-,TRBJ1-3,TGCGCCAGCAGCCTATCCGGGACATATTATAGGGGGTCTGGAAACACCATATATTTT,CASSLSGTYYRGSGNTIYF
-,TRBV5-1,-,TRBJ2-3,TGCGCCAGCAGCTTGATCGCAGGAGGATCTAGCACAGATACGCAGTATTTT,CASSLIAGGSSTDTQYF
TRBD2,TRBV30,few,TRBJ2-3,TGTGCCTGGAAGGGACTAGCGGGGGCCAGCACAGATACGCAGTATTTT,CAWKGLAGASTDTQYF
TRBD1,TRBV28,-,TRBJ1-2,TGTGCCAGCAACAATCAGGGGGCGGATATTGGCTACACCTTC,CASNNQGADIGYTF
-,TRBV6-1,-,TRBJ2-7,TGTGCCAGCAGTGCAGGGCCCTACGGCGAGCAGTACTTC,CASSAGPYGEQYF
-,TRBV19,-,TRBJ2-5,TGTGCCAGTAAGGAGAGTGGACAAGAGACCCAGTACTTC,CASKESGQETQYF
TRBD1,TRBV5-5,few,TRBJ2-3,TGTGCCAGCGGTATGATGACAGGGCTTATCACAGATACGCAGTATTTT,CASGMMTGLITDTQYF
-,TRBV6-5,few,TRBJ2-5,TGTGCCAGCGCCAGGACACGGGTCCAAGAGACCCAGTACTTC,CASARTRVQETQYF
-,TRBV19,-,TRBJ1-1,TGTGCCAGTAGTATCGGGGAAACTGAAGCTTTCTTT,CASSIGETEAFF
-,TRBV18,-,TRBJ1-5,TGTGCCAGCTCACCATACGACAATCCCAATCAGCCCCAGCATTTT,CASSPYDNPNQPQHF
TRBD1,TRBV7-9,-,TRBJ1-2,TGTGCCAGCAGCCGGGCAGGGGGCGGGAGCTATGGCTACACCTTC,CASSRAGGGSYGYTF
-,TRBV7-9,-,TRBJ1-1,TGTGCCAGCAGCTTAGAACTAGACGGCACTGAAGCTTTCTTT,CASSLELDGTEAFF
-,TRBV7-2,-,TRBJ1-2,TGTGCCAGCAGCTTAGCGCAGAGGGTATGGAGCTATGGCTACACCTTC,CASSLAQRVWSYGYTF
TRBD2,TRBV19,-,TRBJ2-3,TGTGCCAGTAGTCTTCGGTCTAGCGGAACTAGCACAGATACGCAGTATTTT,CASSLRSSGTSTDTQYF
TRBD2,TRBV2,-,TRBJ2-1,TGTGCCAACTCACGAAGCGGGGGCCACACGGATGAGCAGTTCTTC,CANSRSGGHTDEQFF
TRBD2,TRBV6-4,-,TRBJ2-7,TGTGCCAGCAGTGCCCAACTAGCGGGAGGGCCCACGGGGAGCGAGCAGTACTTC,CASSAQLAGGPTGSEQYF
-,TRBV6-5,-,TRBJ2-7,TGTGCCAGCAGCCTAACTCGACAGGTCACCTACGAGCAGTACTTC,CASSLTRQVTYEQYF
-,TRBV27,-,TRBJ2-7,TGTGCCAGCTATAGCAGCTCCTACGAGCAGTACTTC,CASYSSSYEQYF
TRBD1,TRBV7-9,-,TRBJ1-6,TGTGCCAGCAGCTCGACAGGGGGTAGGTCACCCCTCCACTTT,CASSSTGGRSPLHF
-,TRBV7-8,-,TRBJ1-6,TGTGCCAGCAGCCTTGGCGGTTCTTCACCTCTCCACTTT,CASSLGGSSPLHF
-,TRBV6-5,-,TRBJ2-5,TGTGCCAGCAGTTACTCTGTTAGCGGCCTACAAGAGACCCAGTACTTC,CASSYSVSGLQETQYF
TRBD2,TRBV27,-,TRBJ2-1,TGTGCCAGCAGTTCACCGGGACTAGCGAGATCCAATGAGCAGTTCTTC,CASSSPGLARSNEQFF